This T cell receptor beta chain was sequenced in a study of T cell repertoires in cytomegalovirus infection. The V end was cut by 0 bases, the J end by 5 bases, with 16 bases between. Germline CDR1 is DFQATT and CDR2 is SNEGSKA (reference sequence). The CDR3 has 15 amino acids. TCRdb re-called the reads through MiXCR, storing one row per CDR3 protein. The sample has under 200,000 distinct CDR3 sequences; 9.5% are singletons. Sequenced input: PBMCs. The chain uses TRBV20-1 and TRBJ1-1, with D possibly TRBD1 on 5 matching bases. This clonotype originated in a human donor in good health (CMV status not recorded). Some clones in this sample may be carry-over from other donors' samples. The CDR3 sequence is CSARDYGGSRTEAFF. As DNA, the CDR3 is TGCAGTGCTAGAGATTATGGGGGATCCAGGACTGAAGCTTTCTTT.